This entry describes one T cell receptor beta chain. The antigen is not known. Profiling relied on immunoSEQ multiplex PCR, and the TCRdb table lists in-frame clones only, not all of them. Of 44,000 or so clones listed, roughly 90% are singletons. Baseline was the first blood sampling point, followed by cycle 4 day 1 and cycle 7 day 1. The sample belongs to a study of OX40 agonist ivuxolimab in advanced cancers. Across the study: Among those treated, three patients had partial responses, one with hepatocellular carcinoma and two with cutaneous melanoma. Study results and limitations: Among T cells, CD8+ cells averaged more expanded clones than CD4+ cells.

Germline CDR1 MNHEY, CDR2 SMNVEV (reference sequence). V lost 5 bases and J lost 4; bases outside the gene matches: 5. CDR3 size: 16 residues. The rearrangement joins TRBV27 to TRBJ2-3; 14 bases are a match to TRBD2. This TCR was sampled from an adult with an advanced solid tumor such as melanoma, head and neck, liver or kidney cancer. Material: CD4+ or CD8+ T cells sorted from blood, obtained in a trial of the OX40 agonist ivuxolimab. For the CDR3, the DNA is TGTGCCAGCAGTCCCGGGACTAGCGGGGGCGCAGATACGCAGTATTTT. The encoded protein is CASSPGTSGGADTQYF.